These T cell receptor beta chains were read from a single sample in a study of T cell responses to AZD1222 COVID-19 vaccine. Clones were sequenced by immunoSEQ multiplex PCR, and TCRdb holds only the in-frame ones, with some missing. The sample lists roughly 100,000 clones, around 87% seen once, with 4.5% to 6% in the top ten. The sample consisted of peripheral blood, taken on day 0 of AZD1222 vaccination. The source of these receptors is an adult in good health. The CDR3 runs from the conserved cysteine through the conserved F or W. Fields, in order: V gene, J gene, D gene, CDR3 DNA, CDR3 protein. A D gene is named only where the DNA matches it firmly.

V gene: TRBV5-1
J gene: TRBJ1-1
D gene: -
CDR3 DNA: TGCGCCAGCAGCTTGGTTCCGGGATTGGGCACTGAAGCTTTCTTT
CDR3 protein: CASSLVPGLGTEAFF

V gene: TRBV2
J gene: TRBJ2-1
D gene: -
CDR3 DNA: TGTGCCAGCAGTGAGGACCGGCGGGCGTTCTTC
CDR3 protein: CASSEDRRAFF

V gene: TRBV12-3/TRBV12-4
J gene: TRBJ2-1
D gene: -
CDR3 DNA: TGTGCCAGCAGTTTTGGGGTAGGCAATGAGCAGTTCTTC
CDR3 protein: CASSFGVGNEQFF

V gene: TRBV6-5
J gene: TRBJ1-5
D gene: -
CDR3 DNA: TGTGCCAGCAGTAACTTCGGGGGTCAGCCCCAGCATTTT
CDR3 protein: CASSNFGGQPQHF

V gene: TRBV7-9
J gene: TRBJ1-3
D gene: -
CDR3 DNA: TGTGCCAGCAGCTCCTTTCGGCGAAACACCATATATTTT
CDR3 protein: CASSSFRRNTIYF

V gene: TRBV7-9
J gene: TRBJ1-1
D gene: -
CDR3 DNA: TGTGCCAGCAGCTTAGCTCACGGGAACACTGAAGCTTTCTTT
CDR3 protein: CASSLAHGNTEAFF

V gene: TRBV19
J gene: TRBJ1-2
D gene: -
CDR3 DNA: TGTGCCAGTAGTATAGGGAGAGGGAGAGGAGATGGCTACACCTTC
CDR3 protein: CASSIGRGRGDGYTF

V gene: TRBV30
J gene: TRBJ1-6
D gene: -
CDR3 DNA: TGTGCCTGGAGTGGGGGCGGGGGGCCTAATTCACCCCTCCACTTT
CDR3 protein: CAWSGGGGPNSPLHF

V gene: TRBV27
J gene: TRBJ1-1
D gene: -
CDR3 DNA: TGTGCCAGCAGTTCCCCCGGGAATCAAGAAGCTTTCTTT
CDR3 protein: CASSSPGNQEAFF

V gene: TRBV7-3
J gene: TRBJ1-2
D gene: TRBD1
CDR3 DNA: TGTGCCAGCAGCCCTCGACAGGGGGCCGGAGTAGGCTACACCTTC
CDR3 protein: CASSPRQGAGVGYTF